This paragraph covers one T cell receptor beta chain sequence. Seattle patient enrollment occurred during active infection, with longitudinal follow-up thereafter. Authors' methods: Cell counts per sample came from amplifying reference gene primers. Profiling relied on immunoSEQ multiplex PCR, and the TCRdb table lists in-frame clones only, not all of them. V and J calls and clone size are copied from that table; D and trimming were computed from the DNA. The sample has 75,000 to 90,000 clones; 60% to 80% are singletons. The source of the sample is a study of blood T cell repertoires in COVID-19. Study-level information: Material from acute and convalescent COVID-19 was sourced from the United States, Italy and Spain. The analysed material was cDNA or gDNA that came from T cells, B-cell-depleted T cells, or PBMCs.

This CDR3 has 14 residues. Looked up from germline, CDR1 is KGHSH and CDR2 is LQKENI. V was trimmed by 2 bases and J by 6 bases, leaving 11 bases between them. The TCR comes from a man aged 55 to 70 with COVID-19, enrolled during active disease. This chain links TRBV18 with TRBJ1-5; D is possibly TRBD1 (6 bases). The sequencing sample was made of peripheral blood. In DNA form, the CDR3 reads TGTGCCAGCTCACCAGGGGGCGGGGGTCAGCCCCAGCATTTT. Translated, it gives CASSPGGGGQPQHF. Drawing the rest from reference TRBV18 and TRBJ1-5, the complete variable domain is NAGVMQNPRHLVRRRGQEARLRCSPMKGHSHVYWYRQLPEEGLKFMVYLQKENIIDESGMPKERFSAEFPKEGPSILRIQQVVRGDSAAYFCASSPGGGGQPQHFGDGTRLSIL.